The present T cell receptor (beta chain) was sequenced within a study of blood T cell repertoires in COVID-19. Looking at the study overall: COVID-19 samples from acute and convalescent phases originated in the United States, Italy and Spain.

Profiling relied on immunoSEQ multiplex PCR, and the TCRdb table lists in-frame clones only, not all of them. The sample includes roughly 69,000 clones, about 90% of them seen just once. The receptor's source is a man aged 45 to 65 with acute or convalescent COVID-19. Sequenced: peripheral blood.

CDR3 region: CASGDPGGLAGLELYEQYF. The CDR3 region has the DNA TGTGCTAGTGGGGACCCAGGGGGACTAGCGGGTTTAGAGCTGTACGAGCAGTACTTC. V usage is TRBV12-5 and J usage is TRBJ2-7; TRBD2 agrees at 12 bases. Losses at the gene ends were 6 bases for V and 4 bases for J; bases not matched to a gene: 19. The CDR3 has 19 amino acids. In germline, CDR1 is LGHNT, CDR2 FRNRAP. The full variable domain, with the rest looked up from reference TRBV12-5 and TRBJ2-7, is DARVTQTPRHKVTEMGQEVTMRCQPILGHNTVFWYRQTMMQGLELLAYFRNRAPLDDSGMPKDRFSAEMPDATLATLKIQPSEPRDSAVYFCASGDPGGLAGLELYEQYFGPGTRLTVT.